This T cell receptor (beta chain) was sequenced for a study of Graves' ophthalmopathy and Graves' hyperthyroidism. Study information: Specimen type is peripheral blood, obtained at initial diagnosis before any treatment.

RNA transcripts yielded amplified TCR beta CDR3 regions. An initial RT-PCR round employing HTBI primers preceded a second-round multiplex PCR. Each CDR3 protein is one row after TCRdb ran MiXCR on the multiplex PCR reads. The table records approximately 37,000 distinct CDR3 sequences, about 51% of them present only once. Exclusion applied to patients with other autoimmune diseases, uncontrolled infections, pregnancy or lactation. After removal of 1 base from V and 7 bases from J, the junction contained 7 bases not matched to a gene. This CDR3 comprises 15 residues. Germline CDR1 and CDR2: SGHTA and FQGNSA.

The chain links TRBV7-2 to TRBJ2-7, with TRBD2 identical over 10 bases. The clonotype comes from an adult man with Graves' ophthalmopathy. The source material was peripheral blood. CDR3 bases: TGTGCCAGCAGCTTAGGAGCGGGGGGGCCTGAAGAGCAGTACGTC. It yields the protein CASSLGAGGPEEQYV.